This section outlines one T cell receptor beta chain sequence together with its context. The data were obtained in a study of cytotoxic CD8 clonotypes in ibrutinib-treated CLL. Study as a whole: Following a median approximately 12 months of treatment, with a range of 6 to 36, response samples were taken.

Germline values: CDR1 SQVTM, CDR2 ANQGSEA. Between the trimmed V and J ends, which lost 1 base and 0 bases, there was a span of 11 bases. The CDR3 extends over 15 amino acids. Clones were sequenced by immunoSEQ multiplex PCR, and TCRdb holds only the in-frame ones, with some missing. The repertoire has over 120,000 clones, around 81% of them found once; the top ten carry less than 8.5%. The chain recombines TRBV29-1 with TRBJ2-3; weak D call: TRBD1 (6 bases). The clonotype comes from a human donor with chronic lymphocytic leukemia. Sequenced material: PBMCs, taken after 36 months of ibrutinib treatment. For the CDR3, the DNA is TGCAGCGTTGAAGGAGACAGGCTGAGCACAGATACGCAGTATTTT. Translated, it gives CSVEGDRLSTDTQYF.